A selection of T cell receptor beta chains follows, all from one sample in a study of T cells in Graves' hyperthyroidism and ophthalmopathy. TCRdb re-called the multiplex PCR reads through MiXCR, storing one row per CDR3 protein. This table holds 550,000 to 650,000 distinct CDR3 sequences, more than 11% found once. The source material was blood. All receptors come from a woman in her thirties with Graves' hyperthyroidism that later progressed to Graves' ophthalmopathy. Both conserved end residues are part of each CDR3. The D gene is left open where the match is weak. Clone size, where shown, is once, few, many, or a class for clones that have expanded.

V gene	clone size	D gene	J gene	CDR3 protein	CDR3 DNA
TRBV27	-	TRBD1	TRBJ1-6	CASSPPAGGDSPLHF	TGTGCCAGCAGCCCCCCGGCAGGGGGCGATTCACCCCTCCACTTT
TRBV6-1	many	-	TRBJ1-1	CASSPRPLLNTEAFF	TGTGCCAGCAGTCCCCGACCGCTCCTGAACACTGAAGCTTTCTTT
TRBV19	-	TRBD2	TRBJ2-1	CASSGTSAGNEQFF	TGTGCCAGTTCCGGGACTAGCGCAGGGAATGAGCAGTTCTTC
TRBV6-2/TRBV6-3	many	-	TRBJ1-1	CASSAPTGPTEAFF	TGTGCCAGCAGTGCCCCTACAGGGCCCACTGAAGCTTTCTTT
TRBV6-2/TRBV6-3	-	TRBD2	TRBJ2-7	CASSPAEAGAYEQYF	TGTGCCAGCAGTCCTGCGGAAGCGGGGGCCTACGAGCAGTACTTC
TRBV19	-	-	TRBJ1-3	CASSTRRSSGNTIYF	TGTGCCAGTAGTACCAGGCGTTCCTCTGGAAACACCATATATTTT
TRBV2	few	-	TRBJ2-1	CASSESPRGNEQFF	TGTGCCAGCAGTGAATCGCCCAGGGGCAATGAGCAGTTCTTC
TRBV20-1	few	-	TRBJ1-2	CRTTGEGHGYGYTF	TGCAGGACCACGGGGGAGGGGCATGGCTATGGCTACACCTTC
TRBV20-1	many	-	TRBJ2-1	CSARVGATNEQFF	TGCAGTGCTAGAGTGGGAGCGACTAATGAGCAGTTCTTC
TRBV6-5	many	-	TRBJ1-4	CASSYLSTPGNEKLFF	TGTGCCAGCAGTTACTTAAGCACTCCAGGGAACGAAAAACTGTTTTTT
TRBV3-1	-	TRBD2	TRBJ2-7	CASSTTASGNPYEQYF	TGTGCCAGCAGCACGACCGCTAGCGGGAACCCCTACGAGCAGTACTTC
TRBV29-1	many	-	TRBJ1-1	CSVRGNTEAFF	TGCAGCGTCAGGGGGAACACTGAAGCTTTCTTT
TRBV30	many	-	TRBJ1-3	CAGTQGSGNTIYF	TGTGCCGGAACGCAGGGCTCTGGAAACACCATATATTTT
TRBV28	many	TRBD1	TRBJ2-7	CASSWGTGYEQYF	TGTGCCAGCAGCTGGGGGACAGGCTACGAGCAGTACTTC
TRBV25-1	-	TRBD2	TRBJ2-1	CASQKVGGTSGYNEQFF	TGTGCCAGCCAAAAAGTAGGGGGGACTAGCGGATACAATGAGCAGTTCTTC
TRBV14	-	-	TRBJ2-5	CAGSHPRQETQYF	TGTGCCGGCAGCCATCCCCGTCAAGAGACCCAGTACTTC
TRBV19	many	-	TRBJ2-1	CASNGLIYNEQFF	TGTGCCAGTAATGGTCTGATCTACAATGAGCAGTTCTTC
TRBV15	-	TRBD2	TRBJ2-1	CATSELAGITYNEQFF	TGTGCCACCAGCGAACTAGCGGGAATAACCTACAATGAGCAGTTCTTC
TRBV12-3/TRBV12-4	many	-	TRBJ1-1	CASSSRAVSTTEAFF	TGTGCCAGCAGTTCCAGGGCGGTCTCAACCACTGAAGCTTTCTTT
TRBV3-1	many	-	TRBJ1-1	CASSQDLNTEAFF	TGTGCCAGCAGCCAAGATCTTAACACTGAAGCTTTCTTT
TRBV7-9	many	-	TRBJ2-2	CASSLLASGELFF	TGTGCCAGCAGCTTATTAGCTTCCGGGGAGCTGTTTTTT
TRBV29-1	many	-	TRBJ2-7	CSVEEGGAGYEQYF	TGCAGCGTTGAAGAAGGGGGAGCAGGCTACGAGCAGTACTTC
TRBV7-9	many	-	TRBJ1-5	CASSHLSSDQPQHF	TGTGCCAGCAGCCACTTGAGTAGCGATCAGCCCCAGCATTTT
TRBV6-1	many	-	TRBJ1-4	CAARGYNEKLFF	TGTGCCGCCCGGGGGTATAATGAAAAACTGTTTTTT
TRBV6-1	many	-	TRBJ2-5	CASREGGARETQYF	TGTGCCAGCAGAGAGGGGGGGGCGAGGGAGACCCAGTACTTC
TRBV12-3/TRBV12-4	many	-	TRBJ2-5	CASSPDDETQYF	TGTGCCAGCAGTCCTGACGATGAGACCCAGTACTTC
TRBV18	-	-	TRBJ2-7	CASSHDRLNPYEQYF	TGTGCCAGCTCACACGACAGGCTAAACCCCTACGAGCAGTACTTC